A single sample gave rise to the 23 T cell receptor beta chains below, sequenced in a study of post-analysis software for immune sequencing data. These TCRs' antigens remain unknown. Built from TCR beta cDNA, the libraries had unique molecular identifiers in them. MiXCR was run by TCRdb on the PCR reads, yielding one entry per CDR3 protein. Of 650,000 to 850,000 distinct CDR3 sequences in the sample, approximately 53% were seen once. Study-wide results and limits: Compared with controls, patients had more of about 5 TRBV segments, including TRBV5-6, TRBV5-1 and TRBV20-1.

Input material: blood. These receptors originate from a girl under 18 with multiple sclerosis.

In this sample, this clonotype turned up once. V usage is TRBV12-3 or TRBV12-4 and J usage is TRBJ2-7; D is perhaps TRBD2 (7 bases). The CDR3 spans 15 residues. V lost 1 base to trimming and J lost 4 bases, with 14 bases between them. CDR3 amino acids: CASSLGGGPAYEQYF. The DNA for the CDR3 is TGTGCCAGCAGTTTAGGGGGGGGGCCCGCTTACGAGCAGTACTTC.

The V call is TRBV14, the J call TRBJ2-4, with D uncertain. Germline CDR1 SGHDN, CDR2 FVKESK. V lost 1 base and J lost 13, with 17 bases in between. The CDR3 is made up of 14 amino acids. The CDR3 sequence is CASSQVESSYGQYF. DNA of the CDR3: TGTGCCAGCAGCCAAGTGGAGAGTTCCTACGGGCAGTACTTC.

DNA of the CDR3: TGTGCCAGCAGCTTAGTACCTAAACCCCAAGAGACCCAGTACTTC. Its protein is CASSLVPKPQETQYF. The rearrangement joins TRBV7-7 to TRBJ2-5, with D hard to call. Trimming pared 1 base from V and 1 base from J, leaving 10 bases between. The CDR3 extends over 15 amino acids. CDR1 and CDR2 from the germline V gene are SSHAT and FNYEAQ (reference sequence).

This clonotype came up a few times. CDR3 residues: CSAYMSSYNEQFF. In DNA, the CDR3 is TGCAGTGCCTACATGAGCTCCTACAATGAGCAGTTCTTC. This chain connects TRBV20-1 to TRBJ2-1, with no clear D. The CDR3 covers 13 residues. From germline, CDR1 is DFQATT and CDR2 SNEGSKA (reference sequence). The V end lost 6 bases, the J end lost 0 bases, and 9 bases lay between the germline ends.

This chain links TRBV7-9 with TRBJ1-1; possible D gene TRBD1, 5 bases. The CDR3 has 13 residues. V was cut by 3 bases and J by 5 bases, with 10 bases left in between. CDR1 is SEHNR, CDR2 FQNEAQ, per germline (reference sequence). The CDR3 sequence: CASSFAGQTEAFF. CDR3 nucleotides: TGTGCCAGCAGCTTCGCAGGGCAAACTGAAGCTTTCTTT.

The rearrangement links TRBV5-1 to TRBJ1-5, with no clear D. This CDR3 is built from 14 residues. CDR1 and CDR2 from the germline V gene are SGHRS and YFSETQ. The V end was cut by 0 bases, the J end by 7 bases, with 11 bases between. The CDR3 DNA reads TGCGCCAGCAGCTTGGATGGGAGGAAACAGCCCCAGCATTTT. Translating gives CASSLDGRKQPQHF.

The chain recombines TRBV12-3 or TRBV12-4 with TRBJ1-5; 11 positions agree with TRBD1. This CDR3 contains 14 residues. With V trimmed by 8 bases and J by 2 bases, 2 bases remained unmatched. CDR3 amino acids: CASGQGAGNQPQHF. The CDR3 DNA reads TGTGCCAGCGGACAGGGGGCGGGCAATCAGCCCCAGCATTTT.

This clonotype was seen more than once but under ten times. This rearrangement joins TRBV20-1 to TRBJ2-7; 7 bases fit TRBD1. J gave up 2 bases and V 5 bases, and 12 bases lay outside the gene matches. This CDR3 is built from 15 residues. Germline-derived CDR1 and CDR2 are DFQATT and SNEGSKA (reference sequence). The CDR3 loop reads CSALGQPIHPYEQYF. The CDR3 coding sequence is TGCAGTGCTTTGGGACAGCCTATTCATCCCTACGAGCAGTACTTC.

The table lists this clonotype with a few counts. The CDR3 loop is CASSHGTGPARSGGYTF. Written as DNA, the CDR3 is TGTGCCAGCAGTCACGGGACAGGGCCCGCCAGGTCCGGTGGCTACACCTTC. The chain recombines TRBV6-5 with TRBJ1-2, with TRBD1 identical over 9 bases. V lost 5 bases, J lost 7 bases, and 17 bases stayed unmatched. Germline CDR1 is MNHEY and CDR2 is SVGAGI. The CDR3 has 17 residues.

This chain links TRBV2 with TRBJ2-3; 8 bases match TRBD1. Trimming took 6 bases from V and 14 from J; bases not matched to a gene: 19. CDR3 size: 15 residues. Germline-derived CDR1 and CDR2 are SNHLY and FYNNEI. Here the CDR3 reads CASRKNPGQVTDWYF. Written as DNA, the CDR3 is TGTGCCAGCAGAAAAAACCCGGGACAGGTCACAGATTGGTATTTT.

The chain combines TRBV5-1 with TRBJ2-7, with 7 bases aligning to TRBD2. The junction had 8 bases not matched to a gene; V was cut back by 0 bases and J by 2 bases. This CDR3 has 16 amino acids. The germline CDR1 and CDR2 sequences are SGHRS and YFSETQ. DNA of the CDR3: TGCGCCAGCAGCTTGGATATCGCGGGGGTGACCTACGAGCAGTACTTC. Its protein product is CASSLDIAGVTYEQYF.

The chain uses TRBV19 and TRBJ2-3, with no clear D. Trimming removed 0 bases at V and 5 bases at J, with 6 bases between. The germline gives CDR1 LNHDA, CDR2 SQIVND (reference sequence). CDR3 length: 13 residues. The CDR3 coding sequence is TGTGCCAGTAGTATAGATCGAGGAGATACGCAGTATTTT. Translated, it gives CASSIDRGDTQYF.

The J gene is TRBJ1-6, the V gene TRBV12-3 or TRBV12-4, with 8 bases matching TRBD1. The CDR3 consists of 14 residues. V dropped 5 bases and J dropped 9; count of bases not matched to a gene: 6. The DNA for the CDR3 is TGTGCCAGCAGTCCAGGGGGCAAGTTTTCACCCCTCCACTTT. Protein sequence: CASSPGGKFSPLHF.

This sequence joins TRBV20-1 and TRBJ2-1; D assignment may be TRBD1 or TRBD2 (5 bases each). This CDR3 is built from 15 residues. Trimming stripped 6 bases from V and 4 bases from J, with 19 bases between. The germline gives CDR1 DFQATT, CDR2 SNEGSKA (reference sequence). The CDR3 spells CSAPGTDLRYNEQFF. The CDR3 DNA follows: TGCAGTGCCCCCGGGACGGACCTAAGGTACAATGAGCAGTTCTTC.

In regard to this clonotype: The CDR3 does not end in the conserved phenylalanine or tryptophan, so this is likely a read error. DNA for the CDR3: TGCGCCAGCAGCTTGGCAGGGATCACCGGGGAGCTGTTTTTG. Residues: CASSLAGITGELFL. This chain links TRBV5-1 with TRBJ2-2; D possibly corresponds to TRBD1 (5 bases). The CDR3 covers 14 residues. The V gene lost 0 bases and the J gene lost 4 bases, with 7 bases spanning the gap. Germline V gene lookup returns CDR1 SGHRS and CDR2 YFSETQ.

The chain couples TRBV7-2 to TRBJ1-5, with D tentatively TRBD1 (6 bases). Germline V gene sequence: CDR1 SGHTA, CDR2 FQGNSA. CDR3 size: 19 residues. Trimming removed 2 bases at V and 3 bases at J, with 23 bases between. CDR3 sequence reads: CASSLSRTGLRGDNQPQHF. CDR3 sequence (DNA): TGTGCCAGCAGCTTATCCAGGACGGGTCTTAGGGGGGACAATCAGCCCCAGCATTTT.

This clonotype was counted between two and nine times. The chain carries TRBV29-1 and TRBJ1-2; maybe TRBD1 (6 bases). CDR1 SQVTM and CDR2 ANQGSEA come from the germline V gene. CDR3 length: 11 residues. Trimming took off 3 bases at V and 7 bases at J, with 9 bases between the two ends. The CDR3 here is CSVDRGGGYTF. CDR3 DNA: TGCAGCGTTGACAGGGGTGGTGGCTACACCTTC.

V is TRBV6-1 and J is TRBJ2-5, with TRBD1 matching over 9 bases. This CDR3 contains 16 residues. Germline V gene data show CDR1 as MNHNS and CDR2 as SASEGT. Trimming cost V 5 bases and J 4 bases; bases outside gene matches: 11. The CDR3 is CASSLWTGEEGETQYF. CDR3 nucleotides: TGTGCCAGCAGTCTCTGGACAGGGGAGGAAGGAGAGACCCAGTACTTC.

This clonotype was seen more than once but under ten times. V usage is TRBV7-6 and J usage is TRBJ2-5; TRBD2 matches 12 bases. V trimming: 3 bases; J trimming: 11 bases; junction bases outside the gene matches: 13. The CDR3 runs 16 residues. Germline CDR1 and CDR2: SGHVS and FNYEAQ. Here the CDR3 DNA reads TGTGCCAGCAGCTTCGACCCTTCTAGCGGGAGGGCCGGGCAGTACTTC. It yields the protein CASSFDPSSGRAGQYF.

This chain connects TRBV29-1 to TRBJ2-1, with 8 nucleotides matching TRBD2. The J call may be wrong; the DNA end is better matched by TRBJ2-7. Germline values: CDR1 SQVTM, CDR2 ANQGSEA. The CDR3 length is 13 residues. DNA of the CDR3: TGCAGCGTGTTAGCGGGAACCTACAATGAGCAGTACTTC. Amino acids: CSVLAGTYNEQYF.

This clonotype was recorded many times. V and J are TRBV13 and TRBJ2-7, with D maybe TRBD1 (7 bases). The V and J ends lost 5 bases and 6 bases respectively, with 17 bases between them. The CDR3 loop spans 14 amino acids. The germline CDR1 and CDR2 sequences are PRHDT and FYEKMQ (reference sequence). The CDR3 region is CASSPTRQGGEQYF. The CDR3 DNA sequence: TGTGCCAGCAGCCCCACCCGACAGGGAGGCGAGCAGTACTTC.

The V gene is TRBV20-1, the J gene TRBJ2-6, with D maybe TRBD2 (6 bases). Deletions cut 4 bases from V and 4 bases from J, with 14 bases between. Per the germline V gene, CDR1 is DFQATT and CDR2 is SNEGSKA (reference sequence). The CDR3 is made up of 15 amino acids. The CDR3 nucleotides are TGCAGTGCTACCCTCGGGGGAACCGGGGCCAACGTCCTGACTTTC. Amino acids: CSATLGGTGANVLTF.

The V call is TRBV7-9, the J call TRBJ2-7; D remains ambiguous. In germline, CDR1 is SEHNR, CDR2 FQNEAQ (reference sequence). The V and J ends lost 4 bases and 5 bases respectively, with 12 bases between them. The CDR3 runs 13 residues. In DNA form, the CDR3 reads TGTGCCAGCAGCTCCGAGGCCCCCCACGAGCAGTACTTC. This translates into CASSSEAPHEQYF.